Listed here are 18 T cell receptor beta chains from one sample, sequenced in a study of blood T cell repertoires in COVID-19. Only in-frame clones appear in the TCRdb table, and some are missing; sequencing was by immunoSEQ multiplex PCR. Here the sample spans around 150,000 clones, approximately 88% being singletons. Sequenced input: PBMCs or T cells enriched from blood (not recorded which). The receptors were sampled from a woman aged 60 to 75 who had recovered from COVID-19.

The chain has TRBV3-1 (or the pseudogene TRBV3-2) and TRBJ2-3; 7 nucleotides agree with TRBD2. The ends lost 3 bases at V and 0 bases at J; junction bases unmatched: 3. The CDR3 loop spans 15 amino acids. Germline lookup yields CDR1 LGHDT and CDR2 YNNKEL (reference sequence). The CDR3: CASSQRGRSTDTQYF. The DNA of the CDR3 is TGTGCCAGCAGCCAGCGGGGGAGAAGCACAGATACGCAGTATTTT.

Only a few counts were recorded for this clone. The chain uses TRBV4-1 and TRBJ2-4; 8 bases agree with TRBD1. The CDR3 length is 15 residues. Germline lookup yields CDR1 MGHRA and CDR2 YSYEKL. V lost 3 bases to trimming and J lost 8 bases; unmatched junction nucleotides: 9. CDR3 coding DNA: TGCGCCAGCAGCCACCGCGGAGACAGGGGATACATTCAGTACTTC. Protein product: CASSHRGDRGYIQYF.

The chain couples TRBV5-1 to TRBJ2-5; 10 positions match TRBD2. Germline trimming cut 7 bases from V and 5 bases from J; bases unmatched to any gene: 11. This CDR3 spans 15 amino acids. Germline loops: CDR1 SGHRS, CDR2 YFSETQ. The CDR3 DNA is TGCGCCAGCGCCCGAGCGGGAGGGCCTGGGGAGACCCAGTACTTC. Its protein is CASARAGGPGETQYF.

V usage is TRBV6-5 and J usage is TRBJ1-5; 9 bases map to TRBD1. The CDR3 sequence is 15 residues long. Trimming cost V 2 bases and J 4 bases; bases outside gene matches: 3. In germline, CDR1 is MNHEY, CDR2 SVGAGI. DNA of the CDR3: TGTGCCAGCAGTTACCGCGACAGGGGGAATCAGCCCCAGCATTTT. Its protein product is CASSYRDRGNQPQHF.

On this clone itself: The identical CDR3 is also encoded by other nucleotide sequences in the sample. This chain uses TRBV9 with TRBJ1-4; D remains unclear. The V gene lost 0 bases and the J gene lost 7 bases, with 13 bases spanning the gap. Germline assignment: CDR1 SGDLS and CDR2 YYNGEE. This CDR3 region has 15 residues. CDR3 DNA sequence: TGTGCCAGCAGCGTAGCGGCGGGCGGCGGTGAAAAACTGTTTTTT. It translates to CASSVAAGGGEKLFF.

Of note for this clone: This specimen includes other DNA sequences encoding the same CDR3. This chain uses TRBV28 with TRBJ1-1; a weak D match, TRBD1 (6 bases). CDR3 length: 12 residues. V shed 5 bases and J shed 5 bases, with 9 bases lying between them. Germline V CDR1 and CDR2: MDHEN, SYDVKM. The CDR3 DNA reads TGTGCCAGCAGTCTACAGGGTACTGAAGCTTTCTTT. Translated: CASSLQGTEAFF. The whole variable domain, filled in from reference TRBV28 and TRBJ1-1, reads DVKVTQSSRYLVKRTGEKVFLECVQDMDHENMFWYRQDPGLGLRLIYFSYDVKMKEKGDIPEGYSVSREKKERFSLILESASTNQTSMYLCASSLQGTEAFFGQGTRLTVV.

This clone was detected only once. The chain employs TRBV5-4 and TRBJ2-3, with D perhaps matching TRBD1 (5 bases). The germline V gene encodes CDR1 SGHNT and CDR2 YYREEE (reference sequence). V dropped 0 bases and J dropped 4 bases, with 12 bases sitting between them. The CDR3 length is 15 residues. The CDR3 loop reads CASSLDQGSADTQYF. CDR3 in DNA: TGTGCCAGCAGCTTGGACCAGGGTTCAGCAGATACGCAGTATTTT. The variable domain in full, completed from reference TRBV5-4 and TRBJ2-3, reads ETGVTQSPTHLIKTRGQQVTLRCSSQSGHNTVSWYQQALGQGPQFIFQYYREEENGRGNFPPRFSGLQFPNYSSELNVNALELDDSALYLCASSLDQGSADTQYFGPGTRLTVL.

J is TRBJ2-6 and V is TRBV6-4; D remains ambiguous. The CDR3 totals 15 residues. V dropped 6 bases and J dropped 1 base, with 10 bases sitting between them. CDR1 is MRHNA, CDR2 SNTAGT, per germline. Here the CDR3 DNA reads TGTGCCAGCAGGTTCTTGCAGTCTGGGGCCAACGTCCTGACTTTC. Its protein product is CASRFLQSGANVLTF.

The chain combines TRBV20-1 with TRBJ2-1; D uncertain. Germline CDR1 DFQATT, CDR2 SNEGSKA (reference sequence). This CDR3 spans 10 amino acids. Trimming stripped 4 bases from V and 10 bases from J, with 8 bases between. The CDR3 loop reads CSATTEEQFF. The CDR3 nucleotides read TGCAGTGCTACAACCGAGGAGCAGTTCTTC.

The V call is TRBV19, the J call TRBJ2-1, with a possible D match to TRBD1 (6 bases). The CDR3 length is 15 residues. V lost 7 bases and J 0 bases, leaving 13 bases between the germline ends. Germline V gene lookup returns CDR1 LNHDA and CDR2 SQIVND (reference sequence). The CDR3 sequence is CASTPGVFSYNEQFF. Here the CDR3 DNA reads TGTGCCAGTACCCCAGGGGTCTTCTCCTACAATGAGCAGTTCTTC.

The CDR3 bases are TGTGCCAGCAGCCAATACCGGGAGGGAGCTTTCTTT. This translates into CASSQYREGAFF. The J gene is TRBJ1-1, the V gene TRBV3-1 (or the pseudogene TRBV3-2); D unresolved. CDR1 LGHDT and CDR2 YNNKEL come from the germline V gene (reference sequence). CDR3 length: 12 amino acids. V was pared by 2 bases and J by 10 bases, with 11 bases between.

The J gene is TRBJ1-2, the V gene TRBV2; 7 bases match TRBD1. The CDR3 extends over 16 amino acids. The trim removed 7 bases at V and 1 base at J, leaving 12 bases unmatched. Germline assignment: CDR1 SNHLY and CDR2 FYNNEI. This CDR3 reads CASNIYGTVGNYGYTF. DNA for the CDR3: TGTGCCAGCAATATTTACGGGACAGTCGGTAACTATGGCTACACCTTC.

The chain links TRBV5-1 to TRBJ1-6; weak D call: TRBD1 (5 bases). The CDR3 spans 15 residues. V was trimmed by 4 bases and J by 6 bases, leaving 14 bases between them. Germline V lookup: CDR1 SGHRS, CDR2 YFSETQ. The CDR3 spells CASSPSGVSNSPLHF. CDR3 in DNA: TGCGCCAGCAGCCCCTCGGGGGTGAGTAATTCACCCCTCCACTTT.

The chain is built from TRBV5-1 and TRBJ2-7; 9 bases match TRBD1. V lost 2 bases, J lost 4 bases, and 1 base stayed unmatched. The CDR3 has 13 residues. Germline CDR1 reads SGHRS; CDR2 reads YFSETQ. The CDR3 region has the DNA TGCGCCAGCAGCTTACAGGGGGCATACGAGCAGTACTTC. Protein sequence: CASSLQGAYEQYF.

This chain joins TRBV7-9 and TRBJ1-2, with D maybe TRBD1 (6 bases). CDR3 size: 15 residues. V lost 5 bases to trimming and J lost 4 bases, with 17 bases between them. CDR1 and CDR2 (germline): SEHNR, FQNEAQ (reference sequence). The CDR3 is CASSRQPTGFYGYTF. The CDR3 nucleotides are TGTGCCAGCAGCCGCCAACCGACAGGTTTCTATGGCTACACCTTC.

This sequence joins TRBV9 and TRBJ1-2; D is possibly TRBD1 (5 bases). The CDR3 contains 15 residues. Germline V gene lookup returns CDR1 SGDLS and CDR2 YYNGEE. V dropped 0 bases and J dropped 2 bases, with 11 bases sitting between them. The CDR3 loop is CASSVEVGANYGYTF. Written as DNA, the CDR3 is TGTGCCAGCAGCGTAGAGGTAGGGGCCAACTATGGCTACACCTTC.

This clone was counted a few times. This chain uses TRBV27 with TRBJ2-5; D possibly corresponds to TRBD1 (8 bases). This CDR3 is 16 amino acids long. From germline, CDR1 is MNHEY and CDR2 SMNVEV (reference sequence). Trimming shortened V by 4 bases and J by 1 base, and 16 bases separated the two germline ends. The CDR3, as DNA: TGTGCCAGCAGTTACACAGGGGGGGGGACCCAAGAGACCCAGTACTTC. Its protein is CASSYTGGGTQETQYF.

This chain joins TRBV2 and TRBJ1-3; D perhaps matches TRBD1 (6 bases). V lost 8 bases and J 2 bases, leaving 13 bases between the germline ends. In germline, CDR1 is SNHLY, CDR2 FYNNEI. CDR3 size: 14 residues. CDR3 protein: CASGGRDPGNTIYF. DNA for the CDR3: TGTGCCAGCGGGGGCAGGGACCCTGGAAACACCATATATTTT.